This note documents a single TCR beta chain sequence. The V segment lost 6 bases and the J segment 10 bases; nucleotides outside the gene matches: 9. The CDR3 is 12 amino acids. Germline lookup yields CDR1 SQVTM and CDR2 ANQGSEA. Sequencing was performed with immunoSEQ multiplex PCR; in TCRdb, only in-frame clones are kept and a portion is missing. The sample lists over 40,000 clones, roughly nine tenths seen once, with approximately 1% in the top ten. The data are from a study of T cell changes during pregnancy in multiple sclerosis. The chain recombines TRBV29-1 with TRBJ1-2, with TRBD1 matching 9 bases. The material was CD4+ T cells from peripheral blood mononuclear cells, obtained in the second trimester of pregnancy. The receptor was isolated from a female donor with multiple sclerosis, enrolled in a pregnancy study. The CDR3: CSVAGTGTDYTF. CDR3 nucleotide sequence: TGCAGCGTGGCCGGGACAGGGACCGACTACACCTTC.